The clone carrying this T cell receptor (beta chain) was detected only a few times. Its antigen is as yet unknown. The source of the sample is a study of type 1 regulatory T cells. Across the study: T-allo10 is a Tr1-enriched, alloantigen-specific CD4 T cell product made in vitro.

Findings and caveats of the study: Compared with non-Tr1 cells, Tr1 cells showed a narrower TCR repertoire.

In TCRdb, the reads were re-called with MiXCR into one record per CDR3 protein. The data hold under 75,000 distinct CDR3 sequences, with around 20% observed a single time. Deletions cut 0 bases from V and 7 bases from J, with 17 bases between. This CDR3 is built from 15 residues. CDR1 and CDR2 from the germline V gene are SGHRS and YFSETQ. The sample was cultured type 1 regulatory T (Tr1) cells, either the whole culture or a sorted fraction (not recorded which). The sequence was obtained from a human donor in good health. This chain joins TRBV5-1 and TRBJ2-7; D not certain. CDR3 amino acids: CASSLGGESRSEQYF. In DNA form, the CDR3 reads TGCGCCAGCAGCTTGGGTGGTGAGTCCCGCTCAGAGCAGTACTTC.